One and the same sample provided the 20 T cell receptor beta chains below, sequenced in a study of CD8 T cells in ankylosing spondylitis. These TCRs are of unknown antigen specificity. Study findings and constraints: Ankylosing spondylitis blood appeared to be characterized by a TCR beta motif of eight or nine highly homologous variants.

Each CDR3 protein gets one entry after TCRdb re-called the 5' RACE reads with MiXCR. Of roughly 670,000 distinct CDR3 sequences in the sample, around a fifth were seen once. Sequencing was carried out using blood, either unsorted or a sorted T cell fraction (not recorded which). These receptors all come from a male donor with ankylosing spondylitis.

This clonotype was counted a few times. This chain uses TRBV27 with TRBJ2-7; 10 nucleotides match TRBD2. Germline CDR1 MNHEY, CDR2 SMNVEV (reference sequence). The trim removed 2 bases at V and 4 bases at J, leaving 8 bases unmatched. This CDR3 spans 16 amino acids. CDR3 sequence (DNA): TGTGCCAGCAGTTTAAAAGCGGGAGGGGGTTCTTACGAGCAGTACTTC. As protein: CASSLKAGGGSYEQYF.

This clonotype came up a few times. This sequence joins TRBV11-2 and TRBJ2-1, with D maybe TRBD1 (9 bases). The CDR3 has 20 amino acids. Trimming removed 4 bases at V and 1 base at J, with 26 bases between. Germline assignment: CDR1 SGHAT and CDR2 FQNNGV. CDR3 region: CASSSPGQGSGKRSYNEQFF. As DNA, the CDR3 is TGTGCCAGCAGCTCGCCGGGACAGGGTAGCGGGAAGAGGTCCTACAATGAGCAGTTCTTC.

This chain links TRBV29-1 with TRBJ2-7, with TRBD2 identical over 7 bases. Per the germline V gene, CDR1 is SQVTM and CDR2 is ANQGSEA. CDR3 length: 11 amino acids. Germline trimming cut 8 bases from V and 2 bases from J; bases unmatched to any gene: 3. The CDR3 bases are TGCAGCTTTACTAGCGCCTACGAGCAGTACTTC. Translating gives CSFTSAYEQYF.

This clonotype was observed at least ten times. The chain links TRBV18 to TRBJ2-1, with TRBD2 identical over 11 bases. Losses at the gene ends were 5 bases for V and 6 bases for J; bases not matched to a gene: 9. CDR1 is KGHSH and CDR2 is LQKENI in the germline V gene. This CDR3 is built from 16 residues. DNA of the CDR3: TGTGCCAGCTCATCTTTACTAGCGGGAGTAAGCAATGAGCAGTTCTTC. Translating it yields CASSSLLAGVSNEQFF.

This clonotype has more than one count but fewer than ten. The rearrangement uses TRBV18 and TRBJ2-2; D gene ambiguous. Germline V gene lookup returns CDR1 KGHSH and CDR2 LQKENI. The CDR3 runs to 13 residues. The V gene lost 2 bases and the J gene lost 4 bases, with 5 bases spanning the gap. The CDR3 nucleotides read TGTGCCAGCTCACCAGACCTCACCGGGGAGCTGTTTTTT. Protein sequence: CASSPDLTGELFF.

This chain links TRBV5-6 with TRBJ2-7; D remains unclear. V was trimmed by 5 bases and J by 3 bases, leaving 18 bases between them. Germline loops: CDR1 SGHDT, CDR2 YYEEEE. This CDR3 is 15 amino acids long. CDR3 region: CASRGLAQPVYEQYF. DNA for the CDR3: TGTGCCAGCAGGGGTCTGGCGCAGCCGGTCTACGAGCAGTACTTC.

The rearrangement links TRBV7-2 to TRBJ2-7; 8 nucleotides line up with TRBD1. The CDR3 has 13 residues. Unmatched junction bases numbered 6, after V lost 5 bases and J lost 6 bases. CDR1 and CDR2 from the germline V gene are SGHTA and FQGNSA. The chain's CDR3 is CASSRTGNGEQYF. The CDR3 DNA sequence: TGTGCCAGCAGCCGGACAGGGAACGGCGAGCAGTACTTC. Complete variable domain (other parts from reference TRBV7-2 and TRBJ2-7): GAGVSQSPSNKVTEKGKDVELRCDPISGHTALYWYRQSLGQGLEFLIYFQGNSAPDKSGLPSDRFSAERTGGSVSTLTIQRTQQEDSAVYLCASSRTGNGEQYFGPGTRLTVT.

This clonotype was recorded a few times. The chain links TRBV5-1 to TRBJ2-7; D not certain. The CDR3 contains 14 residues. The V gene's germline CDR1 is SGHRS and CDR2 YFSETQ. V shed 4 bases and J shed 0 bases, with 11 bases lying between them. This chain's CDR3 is CASSTMTSSYEQYF. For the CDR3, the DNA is TGCGCCAGCAGCACTATGACAAGCTCCTACGAGCAGTACTTC.

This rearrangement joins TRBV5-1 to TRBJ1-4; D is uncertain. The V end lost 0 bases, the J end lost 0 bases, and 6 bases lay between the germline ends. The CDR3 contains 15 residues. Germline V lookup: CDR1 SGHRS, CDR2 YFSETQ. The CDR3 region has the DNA TGCGCCAGCAGCTTGGCGGTGGCAACTAATGAAAAACTGTTTTTT. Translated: CASSLAVATNEKLFF.

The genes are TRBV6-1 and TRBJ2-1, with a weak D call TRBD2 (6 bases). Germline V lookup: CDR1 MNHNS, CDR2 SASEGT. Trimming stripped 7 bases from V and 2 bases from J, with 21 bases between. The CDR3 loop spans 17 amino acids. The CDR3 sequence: CASTLRSAGSTYNEQFF. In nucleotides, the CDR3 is TGTGCCAGCACCTTGAGGTCGGCGGGATCTACCTACAATGAGCAGTTCTTC.

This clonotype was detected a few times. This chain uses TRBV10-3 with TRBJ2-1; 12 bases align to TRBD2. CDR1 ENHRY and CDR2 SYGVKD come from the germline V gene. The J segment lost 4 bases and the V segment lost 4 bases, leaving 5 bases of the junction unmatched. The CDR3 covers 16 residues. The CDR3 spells CAISAQTSGGYNEQFF. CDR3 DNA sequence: TGTGCCATCAGTGCCCAGACTAGCGGGGGATACAATGAGCAGTTCTTC.

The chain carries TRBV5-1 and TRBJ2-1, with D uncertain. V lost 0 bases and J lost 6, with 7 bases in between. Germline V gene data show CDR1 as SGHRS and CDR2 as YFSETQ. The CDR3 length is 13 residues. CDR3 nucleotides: TGCGCCAGCAGCTTGGAGAATTCCAATGAGCAGTTCTTC. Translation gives CASSLENSNEQFF.

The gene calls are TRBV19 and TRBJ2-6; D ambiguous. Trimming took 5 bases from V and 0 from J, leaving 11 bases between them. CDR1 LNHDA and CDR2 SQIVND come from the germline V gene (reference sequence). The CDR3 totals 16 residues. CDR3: CASSPPGSSGANVLTF. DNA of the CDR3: TGTGCCAGTAGTCCCCCAGGCTCCTCTGGGGCCAACGTCCTGACTTTC. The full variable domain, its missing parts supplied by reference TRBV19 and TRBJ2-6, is DGGITQSPKYLFRKEGQNVTLSCEQNLNHDAMYWYRQDPGQGLRLIYYSQIVNDFQKGDIAEGYSVSREKKESFPLTVTSAQKNPTAFYLCASSPPGSSGANVLTFGAGSRLTVL.

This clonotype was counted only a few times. CDR3 region: CASSFVGHEQYF. DNA for the CDR3: TGTGCCAGCAGTTTCGTGGGGCACGAGCAGTACTTC. This chain uses TRBV27 with TRBJ2-7; D may be TRBD1 (5 bases). Looked up from germline, CDR1 is MNHEY and CDR2 is SMNVEV (reference sequence). Trimming pared 3 bases from V and 5 bases from J, leaving 8 bases between. The CDR3 runs to 12 residues.

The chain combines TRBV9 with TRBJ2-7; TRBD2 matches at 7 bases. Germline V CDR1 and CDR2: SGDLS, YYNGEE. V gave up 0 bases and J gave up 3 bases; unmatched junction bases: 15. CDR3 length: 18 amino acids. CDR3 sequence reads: CASSVEDSGGSLGYEQYF. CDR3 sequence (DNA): TGTGCCAGCAGCGTAGAGGATTCCGGCGGGAGTTTGGGCTACGAGCAGTACTTC.

The DNA of the CDR3 is TGCAGTGCCCAAACTAGCGGGGGAATGGATACGCAGTATTTT. This encodes CSAQTSGGMDTQYF. The V gene is TRBV20-1, the J gene TRBJ2-3; 11 bases are shared with TRBD2. CDR1 is DFQATT, CDR2 SNEGSKA, per germline (reference sequence). The trim removed 6 bases at V and 6 bases at J, leaving 8 bases unmatched. The length of the CDR3 is 14 residues.

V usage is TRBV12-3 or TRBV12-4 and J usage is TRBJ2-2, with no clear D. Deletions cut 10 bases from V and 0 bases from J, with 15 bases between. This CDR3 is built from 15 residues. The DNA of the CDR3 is TGTGCCACCATACCAGGCGGTACGAACACCGGGGAGCTGTTTTTT. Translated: CATIPGGTNTGELFF.

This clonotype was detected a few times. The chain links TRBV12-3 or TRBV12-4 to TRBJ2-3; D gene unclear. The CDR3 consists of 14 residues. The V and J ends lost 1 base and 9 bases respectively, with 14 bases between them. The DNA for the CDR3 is TGTGCCAGCAGTTTAGAAATAGTCGTGGGCACGCAGTATTTT. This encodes CASSLEIVVGTQYF.

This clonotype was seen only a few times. In DNA, the CDR3 is TGTGCCAGCAGTACCCGGATAGCGGGGGACACCCAGTACTTC. Its translation is CASSTRIAGDTQYF. This sequence joins TRBV6-2 or TRBV6-3 and TRBJ2-5; 9 bases agree with TRBD2. From germline, CDR1 is MNHEY and CDR2 SVGEGT. The CDR3 covers 14 residues. Trimming took 5 bases from V and 8 from J; bases not matched to a gene: 9.

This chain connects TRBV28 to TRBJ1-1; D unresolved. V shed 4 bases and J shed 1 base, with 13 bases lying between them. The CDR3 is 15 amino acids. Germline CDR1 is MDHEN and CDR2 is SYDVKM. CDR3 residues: CASSSPFSGNTEAFF. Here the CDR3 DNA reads TGTGCCAGCAGTTCCCCCTTTTCCGGGAACACTGAAGCTTTCTTT. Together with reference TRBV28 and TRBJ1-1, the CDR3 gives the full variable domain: DVKVTQSSRYLVKRTGEKVFLECVQDMDHENMFWYRQDPGLGLRLIYFSYDVKMKEKGDIPEGYSVSREKKERFSLILESASTNQTSMYLCASSSPFSGNTEAFFGQGTRLTVV.